This passage covers 11 T cell receptor beta chains from one sample sequenced in a study of control samples from healthy donors and cancer patients. The repertoire was sequenced with immunoSEQ multiplex PCR; TCRdb's copy has only in-frame clones and lacks some. This sample yields about 170,000 clones, of which 93% are seen a single time; 4.1% belongs to the top ten. Source material: blood. The receptors shown here come from a woman aged 55-69 years in good health.

This clone was detected once. The V gene is TRBV10-2, the J gene TRBJ2-7, with 10 bases that match TRBD1. Losses at the gene ends were 8 bases for V and 3 bases for J; bases not matched to a gene: 1. The CDR3 runs 12 residues. CDR1 and CDR2 (germline): WSHSY, SAAADI. CDR3 in DNA: TGCGCCAGCCGGGACAGGGGCTACGAGCAGTACTTC. Its translation: CASRDRGYEQYF.

A note on this clone: Other DNA sequences in this specimen translate into the identical CDR3. The chain joins TRBV5-4 to TRBJ1-4, with D perhaps matching TRBD1 (5 bases). The CDR3 covers 13 residues. CDR1 and CDR2 from the germline V gene are SGHNT and YYREEE (reference sequence). Trimming took 3 bases from V and 4 from J, leaving 7 bases between them. CDR3 residues: CASSSQGNEKLFF. CDR3 DNA sequence: TGTGCCAGCAGCTCCCAGGGTAATGAAAAACTGTTTTTT.

The chain is built from TRBV5-4 and TRBJ2-3; possibly TRBD1 or TRBD2 for D (5 bases each). The CDR3 loop spans 16 amino acids. Germline assignment: CDR1 SGHNT and CDR2 YYREEE (reference sequence). Deletions cut 4 bases from V and 6 bases from J, with 21 bases between. The CDR3 nucleotides are TGTGCCAGCAGCAGACGGACCTGGGGGACGGAGGATACGCAGTATTTT. This encodes CASSRRTWGTEDTQYF.

The V and J genes are TRBV18 and TRBJ1-2; D call uncertain. This CDR3 spans 14 amino acids. The germline V and J ends were trimmed by 6 bases and 8 bases, with 19 bases remaining between them. Germline V gene sequence: CDR1 KGHSH, CDR2 LQKENI. Here the CDR3 reads CASSPTVSKRGYTF. The CDR3 DNA is TGTGCCAGCTCCCCAACTGTCTCTAAACGGGGCTACACCTTC.

The chain employs TRBV7-2 and TRBJ2-3; no clear D gene. V was cut by 5 bases and J by 3 bases, with 12 bases left in between. Germline CDR1 and CDR2: SGHTA and FQGNSA. The CDR3 consists of 14 residues. CDR3 DNA: TGTGCCAGCAGCAACCTCAGAGGAACAGATACGCAGTATTTT. Translating it yields CASSNLRGTDTQYF.

The chain combines TRBV27 with TRBJ2-2; 9 nucleotides align to TRBD1. Trimming removed 6 bases from V and 9 bases from J; junction bases left unmatched: 11. The germline V gene has CDR1 MNHEY and CDR2 SMNVEV (reference sequence). The CDR3 sequence is 15 residues long. In DNA form, the CDR3 reads TGTGCCAGCAGACCCCAGTACAGGGGGCGCAGGGAGCTGTTTTTT. Translating gives CASRPQYRGRRELFF.

The gene calls are TRBV10-3 and TRBJ2-3; 12 bases agree with TRBD2. The ends lost 3 bases at V and 2 bases at J; junction bases unmatched: 3. Germline CDR1 and CDR2: ENHRY and SYGVKD. There are 16 residues in the CDR3. The CDR3 bases are TGTGCCATCAGTGACACTAGCGGGGGGACCACAGATACGCAGTATTTT. The encoded protein is CAISDTSGGTTDTQYF.

This rearrangement joins TRBV5-1 to TRBJ1-2, with 10 bases fitting TRBD1. Germline V gene sequence: CDR1 SGHRS, CDR2 YFSETQ. The trim removed 3 bases at V and 5 bases at J, leaving 4 bases unmatched. This CDR3 region has 14 residues. The CDR3 loop is CASSSTGGQYGYTF. The CDR3 DNA is TGCGCCAGCAGCTCGACAGGGGGCCAATATGGCTACACCTTC. Variable domain in full (rest from reference TRBV5-1 and TRBJ1-2): KAGVTQTPRYLIKTRGQQVTLSCSPISGHRSVSWYQQTPGQGLQFLFEYFSETQRNKGNFPGRFSGRQFSNSRSEMNVSTLELGDSALYLCASSSTGGQYGYTFGSGTRLTVV.

The chain employs TRBV4-3 and TRBJ2-5; D may be TRBD2 (6 bases). There are 16 residues in the CDR3. Germline-derived CDR1 and CDR2 are LGHNA and YSLEER. V was pared by 0 bases and J by 2 bases, with 13 bases between. CDR3 DNA: TGCGCCAGCAGCCAAGAGTTGTTCGGGGGACAAGAGACCCAGTACTTC. Translating gives CASSQELFGGQETQYF.

The V and J genes are TRBV7-2 and TRBJ2-6; D perhaps matches TRBD1 (6 bases). Germline V gene lookup returns CDR1 SGHTA and CDR2 FQGNSA. V lost 4 bases, J lost 2 bases, and 9 bases lay in between. The CDR3 is made up of 15 amino acids. In nucleotides, the CDR3 is TGTGCCAGCAGCTCAGGGGACGCTGGGGCCAACGTCCTGACTTTC. Protein sequence: CASSSGDAGANVLTF.

V usage is TRBV6-2 or TRBV6-3 and J usage is TRBJ1-5; D call uncertain. The germline V and J ends were trimmed by 4 bases and 0 bases, with 16 bases remaining between them. CDR1 is MNHEY, CDR2 SVGEGT, per germline. CDR3 size: 17 residues. As DNA, the CDR3 is TGTGCCAGCAGTTCGCGGTCGGTAGGCAGTAGCAATCAGCCCCAGCATTTT. Amino acids: CASSSRSVGSSNQPQHF.